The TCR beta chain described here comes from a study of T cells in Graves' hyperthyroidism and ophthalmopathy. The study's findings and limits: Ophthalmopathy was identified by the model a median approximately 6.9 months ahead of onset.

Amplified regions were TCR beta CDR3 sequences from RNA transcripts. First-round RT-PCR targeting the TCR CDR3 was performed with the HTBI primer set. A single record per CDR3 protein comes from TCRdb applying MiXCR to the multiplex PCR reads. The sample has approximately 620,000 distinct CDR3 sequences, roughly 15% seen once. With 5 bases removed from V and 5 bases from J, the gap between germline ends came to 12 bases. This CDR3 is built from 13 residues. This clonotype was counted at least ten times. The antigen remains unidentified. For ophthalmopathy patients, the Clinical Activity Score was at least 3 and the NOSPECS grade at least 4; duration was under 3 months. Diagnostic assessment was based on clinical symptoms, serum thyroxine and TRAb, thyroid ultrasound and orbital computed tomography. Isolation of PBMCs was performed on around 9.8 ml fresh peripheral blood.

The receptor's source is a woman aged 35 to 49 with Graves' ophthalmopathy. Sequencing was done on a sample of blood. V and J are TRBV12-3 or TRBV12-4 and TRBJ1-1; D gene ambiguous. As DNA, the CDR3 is TGTGCCAGCAGTCCGACAAGCAGGACTGAAGCTTTCTTT. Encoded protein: CASSPTSRTEAFF.